A selection of T cell receptor beta chains follows, all from one sample in a study of T cell responses to AZD1222 COVID-19 vaccine. Using immunoSEQ multiplex PCR, the repertoire was profiled, and TCRdb retains in-frame clones only, with some absent. This table holds 95,000 to 120,000 clones, 89% found once. This material consisted of peripheral blood, taken on day 0 of MenACWY control vaccination. The source is an adult in good health. Each CDR3 is given with its conserved first and last residue. A D gene is named only where the DNA matches it firmly. Some rows mark clone size as missing; the rest say once, few, many or name a class of expanded clone.

cdr3_aa: CASSVGGLAGNTIYF
cdr3_nt: TGTGCCAGCAGCGTGGGGGGACTAGCCGGAAACACCATATATTTT
clone_size: -
v_call: TRBV9
cdr3_length: 15
j_call: TRBJ1-3
d_call: -

cdr3_aa: CASFLGLAGGQETQYF
cdr3_nt: TGCGCCAGCTTCTTGGGACTAGCGGGGGGACAAGAGACCCAGTACTTC
clone_size: -
v_call: TRBV5-1
cdr3_length: 16
j_call: TRBJ2-5
d_call: TRBD2

cdr3_aa: CASRAGTWGAEQYF
cdr3_nt: TGTGCCAGCAGAGCCGGGACTTGGGGCGCCGAGCAGTACTTC
clone_size: -
v_call: TRBV6-6
cdr3_length: 14
j_call: TRBJ2-7
d_call: -

cdr3_aa: CASSPMGYTEAFF
cdr3_nt: TGCGCCAGCAGCCCGATGGGGTACACTGAAGCTTTCTTT
clone_size: -
v_call: TRBV5-1
cdr3_length: 13
j_call: TRBJ1-1
d_call: -

cdr3_aa: CASSPSRDTEAFF
cdr3_nt: TGTGCCAGCTCACCGAGCAGGGACACTGAAGCTTTCTTT
clone_size: -
v_call: TRBV18
cdr3_length: 13
j_call: TRBJ1-1
d_call: -

cdr3_aa: CASSKGQGRLSEQYF
cdr3_nt: TGTGCCAGCAGCAAGGGACAGGGAAGGTTGTCCGAGCAGTACTTC
clone_size: -
v_call: TRBV11-2
cdr3_length: 15
j_call: TRBJ2-7
d_call: TRBD1

cdr3_aa: CASKRDRGWTEAFF
cdr3_nt: TGTGCCAGCAAGAGGGACAGGGGATGGACTGAAGCTTTCTTT
clone_size: -
v_call: TRBV6-4
cdr3_length: 14
j_call: TRBJ1-1
d_call: TRBD1

cdr3_aa: CASSRWTGDYGYTF
cdr3_nt: TGCGCCAGCAGTCGTTGGACAGGGGACTATGGCTACACCTTC
clone_size: -
v_call: TRBV5-1
cdr3_length: 14
j_call: TRBJ1-2
d_call: TRBD1

cdr3_aa: CASRPTGSTDTQYF
cdr3_nt: TGTGCCAGCCGACCGACAGGGAGCACAGATACGCAGTATTTT
clone_size: -
v_call: TRBV28
cdr3_length: 14
j_call: TRBJ2-3
d_call: TRBD1

cdr3_aa: CSASRQGPQYF
cdr3_nt: TGCAGTGCTAGCAGACAGGGGCCGCAGTATTTT
clone_size: -
v_call: TRBV20-1
cdr3_length: 11
j_call: TRBJ2-3
d_call: TRBD1

cdr3_aa: CASSTATGPRNNEQFF
cdr3_nt: TGTGCCAGCAGCACCGCGACAGGGCCCAGGAACAATGAGCAGTTCTTC
clone_size: -
v_call: TRBV5-4
cdr3_length: 16
j_call: TRBJ2-1
d_call: TRBD1

cdr3_aa: CASSSAVEQFF
cdr3_nt: TGTGCCAGCAGCTCCGCCGTTGAGCAGTTCTTC
clone_size: -
v_call: TRBV7-9
cdr3_length: 11
j_call: TRBJ2-1
d_call: -

cdr3_aa: CASSLVHSRTYEQYF
cdr3_nt: TGCGCCAGCAGCTTGGTCCACAGTCGGACCTACGAGCAGTACTTC
clone_size: -
v_call: TRBV5-1
cdr3_length: 15
j_call: TRBJ2-7
d_call: -

cdr3_aa: CASSQQVGTDTQYF
cdr3_nt: TGTGCCAGCAGCCAACAGGTCGGCACAGATACGCAGTATTTT
clone_size: -
v_call: TRBV3-1/TRBV3-2
cdr3_length: 14
j_call: TRBJ2-3
d_call: -

cdr3_aa: CASSKGPVSYGYTF
cdr3_nt: TGTGCCAGTAGTAAGGGGCCCGTAAGCTATGGCTACACCTTC
clone_size: -
v_call: TRBV19
cdr3_length: 14
j_call: TRBJ1-2
d_call: -

cdr3_aa: CASSGGVYEQYF
cdr3_nt: TGTGCCAGCAGCGGGGGGGTATACGAGCAGTACTTC
clone_size: -
v_call: TRBV6-5
cdr3_length: 12
j_call: TRBJ2-7
d_call: TRBD2

cdr3_aa: CASSGLNQPQHF
cdr3_nt: TGTGCCAGCAGTGGTCTTAATCAGCCCCAGCATTTT
clone_size: -
v_call: TRBV28
cdr3_length: 12
j_call: TRBJ1-5
d_call: -

cdr3_aa: CASSGQGSDQPQHF
cdr3_nt: TGTGCCAGCAGTGGACAGGGGAGTGATCAGCCCCAGCATTTT
clone_size: -
v_call: TRBV6-6
cdr3_length: 14
j_call: TRBJ1-5
d_call: TRBD1

cdr3_aa: CASSPILAGGHEQYF
cdr3_nt: TGTGCCAGCAGCCCCATCTTAGCGGGGGGGCACGAGCAGTACTTC
clone_size: -
v_call: TRBV7-9
cdr3_length: 15
j_call: TRBJ2-7
d_call: TRBD2

cdr3_aa: CASSLSDSNKLFF
cdr3_nt: TGTGCCAGCAGTTTGTCTGACAGCAATAAACTGTTTTTT
clone_size: -
v_call: TRBV28
cdr3_length: 13
j_call: TRBJ1-4
d_call: -

cdr3_aa: CASSSPTGEGEKLFF
cdr3_nt: TGTGCCAGCAGCTCCCCGACAGGGGAAGGTGAAAAACTGTTTTTT
clone_size: -
v_call: TRBV13
cdr3_length: 15
j_call: TRBJ1-4
d_call: TRBD1

cdr3_aa: CASSALHGINQPQHF
cdr3_nt: TGTGCCAGCAGCGCGTTACACGGGATCAATCAGCCCCAGCATTTT
clone_size: -
v_call: TRBV7-2
cdr3_length: 15
j_call: TRBJ1-5
d_call: -

cdr3_aa: CASSLNGIYGYTF
cdr3_nt: TGTGCCAGCAGTTTGAATGGCATCTATGGCTACACCTTC
clone_size: -
v_call: TRBV12-3/TRBV12-4
cdr3_length: 13
j_call: TRBJ1-2
d_call: -

cdr3_aa: CASSEYGLAGELAGELFF
cdr3_nt: TGTGCCAGCAGTGAATATGGTTTGGCGGGGGAGCTCGCCGGGGAGCTGTTTTTT
clone_size: -
v_call: TRBV2
cdr3_length: 18
j_call: TRBJ2-2
d_call: TRBD2

cdr3_aa: CASRDAGGGNEKLFF
cdr3_nt: TGTGCCAGCAGAGATGCAGGGGGGGGTAATGAAAAACTGTTTTTT
clone_size: -
v_call: TRBV27
cdr3_length: 15
j_call: TRBJ1-4
d_call: TRBD1

cdr3_aa: CASRQGAERGLIEQYF
cdr3_nt: TGTGCCAGCAGGCAAGGGGCCGAGCGGGGGCTCATCGAGCAGTACTTC
clone_size: -
v_call: TRBV2
cdr3_length: 16
j_call: TRBJ2-7
d_call: TRBD2

cdr3_aa: CASSYSPGPSSYEQYF
cdr3_nt: TGTGCCAGCAGTTACTCTCCAGGGCCTTCCTCCTACGAGCAGTACTTC
clone_size: -
v_call: TRBV6-6
cdr3_length: 16
j_call: TRBJ2-7
d_call: -

cdr3_aa: CASSYSGGQGMETQYF
cdr3_nt: TGTGCCAGCAGTTACTCGGGGGGACAGGGCATGGAGACCCAGTACTTC
clone_size: -
v_call: TRBV6-5
cdr3_length: 16
j_call: TRBJ2-5
d_call: TRBD1

cdr3_aa: CASSQDPAGGNQPQHF
cdr3_nt: TGTGCCAGCAGCCAAGATCCGGCAGGGGGCAATCAGCCCCAGCATTTT
clone_size: -
v_call: TRBV4-2
cdr3_length: 16
j_call: TRBJ1-5
d_call: -

cdr3_aa: CASSLETSSGANVLTF
cdr3_nt: TGTGCCAGCAGCTTGGAGACCAGCTCTGGGGCCAACGTCCTGACTTTC
clone_size: -
v_call: TRBV5-5
cdr3_length: 16
j_call: TRBJ2-6
d_call: -

cdr3_aa: CASWETDSHQETQYF
cdr3_nt: TGCGCCAGCTGGGAGACGGACAGCCACCAAGAGACCCAGTACTTC
clone_size: -
v_call: TRBV5-1
cdr3_length: 15
j_call: TRBJ2-5
d_call: -

cdr3_aa: CASSEGLDLWLYF
cdr3_nt: TGTGCCAGCAGTGAAGGCCTAGACCTTTGGCTGTATTTT
clone_size: -
v_call: TRBV6-1
cdr3_length: 13
j_call: TRBJ2-3
d_call: -

cdr3_aa: CASSGGRYEQYF
cdr3_nt: TGTGCCAGCAGCGGCGGGCGCTACGAGCAGTACTTC
clone_size: once
v_call: TRBV6-2/TRBV6-3
cdr3_length: 12
j_call: TRBJ2-7
d_call: -

cdr3_aa: CASSLANRGLDGYTF
cdr3_nt: TGTGCCAGCAGCTTGGCCAACAGGGGGCTTGATGGCTACACCTTC
clone_size: few
v_call: TRBV5-4
cdr3_length: 15
j_call: TRBJ1-2
d_call: TRBD1

cdr3_aa: CATVRDRVYEQYF
cdr3_nt: TGTGCCACGGTCCGGGACAGGGTTTACGAGCAGTACTTC
clone_size: -
v_call: TRBV6-5
cdr3_length: 13
j_call: TRBJ2-7
d_call: TRBD1

cdr3_aa: CASSLRLTGTNTDTQYF
cdr3_nt: TGTGCCAGCAGCTTGAGGCTTACGGGGACTAACACAGATACGCAGTATTTT
clone_size: -
v_call: TRBV5-6
cdr3_length: 17
j_call: TRBJ2-3
d_call: TRBD2

cdr3_aa: CAISVRDSEVDTQYF
cdr3_nt: TGTGCCATCAGTGTAAGAGACTCTGAGGTTGATACGCAGTATTTT
clone_size: -
v_call: TRBV10-3
cdr3_length: 15
j_call: TRBJ2-3
d_call: -

cdr3_aa: CASSLDGEGQYF
cdr3_nt: TGTGCCAGCAGCTTAGACGGAGAGGGTCAGTACTTC
clone_size: -
v_call: TRBV7-8
cdr3_length: 12
j_call: TRBJ2-4
d_call: -

cdr3_aa: CAWGRAGGDYGYTF
cdr3_nt: TGTGCCTGGGGAAGGGCAGGGGGAGACTATGGCTACACCTTC
clone_size: -
v_call: TRBV30
cdr3_length: 14
j_call: TRBJ1-2
d_call: TRBD1

cdr3_aa: CASSHGGLNTGELFF
cdr3_nt: TGTGCCAGCAGTCACGGGGGCCTAAACACCGGGGAGCTGTTTTTT
clone_size: -
v_call: TRBV7-9
cdr3_length: 15
j_call: TRBJ2-2
d_call: -

cdr3_aa: CASSFGTYEQYF
cdr3_nt: TGTGCCAGCAGCTTTGGAACCTACGAGCAGTACTTC
clone_size: -
v_call: TRBV7-2
cdr3_length: 12
j_call: TRBJ2-7
d_call: -

cdr3_aa: CASSLSGGRYQPQHF
cdr3_nt: TGTGCCAGCAGCCTATCCGGGGGGAGGTATCAGCCCCAGCATTTT
clone_size: -
v_call: TRBV2
cdr3_length: 15
j_call: TRBJ1-5
d_call: -

cdr3_aa: CASSRLGSSNEKLFF
cdr3_nt: TGTGCCAGCAGCCGCCTTGGTTCCTCTAATGAAAAACTGTTTTTT
clone_size: -
v_call: TRBV7-2
cdr3_length: 15
j_call: TRBJ1-4
d_call: -

cdr3_aa: CASSQAPTYEQYF
cdr3_nt: TGCGCCAGCAGCCAAGCGCCCACCTACGAGCAGTACTTC
clone_size: -
v_call: TRBV4-1
cdr3_length: 13
j_call: TRBJ2-7
d_call: -

cdr3_aa: CASTLPGAGGYTF
cdr3_nt: TGTGCCAGCACTTTGCCGGGGGCCGGTGGCTACACCTTC
clone_size: -
v_call: TRBV6-5
cdr3_length: 13
j_call: TRBJ1-2
d_call: -

cdr3_aa: CASSLVGWDNQPQHF
cdr3_nt: TGTGCCAGCAGCTTAGTGGGGTGGGACAATCAGCCCCAGCATTTT
clone_size: -
v_call: TRBV7-2
cdr3_length: 15
j_call: TRBJ1-5
d_call: -

cdr3_aa: CAWNWGYEQYF
cdr3_nt: TGTGCCTGGAATTGGGGGTACGAGCAGTACTTC
clone_size: -
v_call: TRBV30
cdr3_length: 11
j_call: TRBJ2-7
d_call: -

cdr3_aa: CASSPDRSRLAGGFSSYEQYF
cdr3_nt: TGTGCCAGCTCCCCGGACAGATCCAGACTAGCGGGGGGTTTCAGCTCCTACGAGCAGTACTTC
clone_size: -
v_call: TRBV18
cdr3_length: 21
j_call: TRBJ2-7
d_call: TRBD2

cdr3_aa: CASSENSLVGGNTIYF
cdr3_nt: TGTGCCAGCAGTGAAAACTCCTTGGTGGGTGGAAACACCATATATTTT
clone_size: -
v_call: TRBV6-1
cdr3_length: 16
j_call: TRBJ1-3
d_call: -

cdr3_aa: CASSSNWWSTEAFF
cdr3_nt: TGTGCCAGCAGCTCAAACTGGTGGTCTACTGAAGCTTTCTTT
clone_size: -
v_call: TRBV7-2
cdr3_length: 14
j_call: TRBJ1-1
d_call: -

cdr3_aa: CASSGQGNTEAFF
cdr3_nt: TGTGCCAGCAGTGGGCAGGGGAACACTGAAGCTTTCTTT
clone_size: -
v_call: TRBV2
cdr3_length: 13
j_call: TRBJ1-1
d_call: -

cdr3_aa: CASSLEPNTEAFF
cdr3_nt: TGCGCCAGCAGCTTGGAGCCGAACACTGAAGCTTTCTTT
clone_size: -
v_call: TRBV5-1
cdr3_length: 13
j_call: TRBJ1-1
d_call: -

cdr3_aa: CASSPGAARSNGYTF
cdr3_nt: TGCGCCAGCAGCCCCGGGGCCGCCAGGAGTAATGGCTACACCTTC
clone_size: -
v_call: TRBV4-3
cdr3_length: 15
j_call: TRBJ1-2
d_call: -

cdr3_aa: CASRITRGTEAFF
cdr3_nt: TGTGCCAGCAGGATTACCAGAGGCACTGAAGCTTTCTTT
clone_size: few
v_call: TRBV28
cdr3_length: 13
j_call: TRBJ1-1
d_call: -

cdr3_aa: CASRWGTGTGNTIYF
cdr3_nt: TGTGCCAGCAGGTGGGGGACAGGGACTGGAAACACCATATATTTT
clone_size: -
v_call: TRBV28
cdr3_length: 15
j_call: TRBJ1-3
d_call: TRBD1

cdr3_aa: CASSYSPGESHF
cdr3_nt: TGTGCCAGCAGTTACTCGCCAGGAGAATCGCATTTT
clone_size: -
v_call: TRBV6-6
cdr3_length: 12
j_call: TRBJ1-5
d_call: -

cdr3_aa: CASSQGPRGLYNSPLHF
cdr3_nt: TGCGCCAGCAGCCAAGGTCCACGGGGACTTTATAATTCACCCCTCCACTTT
clone_size: -
v_call: TRBV4-3
cdr3_length: 17
j_call: TRBJ1-6
d_call: -

cdr3_aa: CASSLRSLENSPLHF
cdr3_nt: TGCGCCAGCAGCTTGAGGAGCCTCGAGAATTCACCCCTCCACTTT
clone_size: few
v_call: TRBV4-1
cdr3_length: 15
j_call: TRBJ1-6
d_call: -

cdr3_aa: CASSFGPTLSNEQFF
cdr3_nt: TGTGCCAGCAGCTTTGGCCCGACCCTTTCTAATGAGCAGTTCTTC
clone_size: -
v_call: TRBV7-3
cdr3_length: 15
j_call: TRBJ2-1
d_call: -

cdr3_aa: CASSLAGGYNEQFF
cdr3_nt: TGTGCCAGCAGCTTAGCGGGGGGTTACAATGAGCAGTTCTTC
clone_size: -
v_call: TRBV7-9
cdr3_length: 14
j_call: TRBJ2-1
d_call: -